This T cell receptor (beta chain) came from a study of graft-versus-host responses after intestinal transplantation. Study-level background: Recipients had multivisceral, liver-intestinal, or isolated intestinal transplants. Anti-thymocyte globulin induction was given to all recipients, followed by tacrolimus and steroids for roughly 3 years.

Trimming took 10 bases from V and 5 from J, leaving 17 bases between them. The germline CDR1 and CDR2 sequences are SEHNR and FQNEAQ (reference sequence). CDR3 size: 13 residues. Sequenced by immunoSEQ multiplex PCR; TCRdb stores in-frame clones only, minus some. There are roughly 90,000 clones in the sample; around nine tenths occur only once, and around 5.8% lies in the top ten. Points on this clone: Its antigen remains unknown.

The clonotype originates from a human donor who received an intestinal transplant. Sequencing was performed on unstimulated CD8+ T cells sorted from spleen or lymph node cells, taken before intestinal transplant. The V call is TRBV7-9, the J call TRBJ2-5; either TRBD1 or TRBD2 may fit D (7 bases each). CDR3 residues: CATDREGEETQYF. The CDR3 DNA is TGTGCCACCGACAGGGAGGGTGAGGAGACCCAGTACTTC.